Each of the 8 T cell receptor beta chains below was sequenced from the same sample in a study of CXCR3-negative and CXCR3-positive naive CD8 T cells. Overall study results and limits: Compared with CXCR3-negative naive cells, CXCR3-positive naive cells showed more hydrophobic TRB CDR3s.

5' RACE with UMI labels generated the TRB cDNA libraries. TCRdb re-called the 5' RACE reads; every CDR3 protein appears as one record, without DNA. The listing contains around 160,000 distinct CDR3 sequences. No cognate antigen is known for these TCRs. The sample was naive CXCR3+ CD8+ T cells from blood. Indicated subset: CD45RO-CCR7+CD27+CD95- naive CD8+ T cells expressing CXCR3 (TNR3+). These receptor sequences come from a human donor in good health. Some clones in this sample may be carry-over from other donors' samples.

The chain uses TRBV7-2 and TRBJ2-2. Germline-derived CDR1 and CDR2 are SGHTA and FQGNSA. CDR3 length equals 13 residues. CDR3 loop: CASSLVPGGELFF.

J is TRBJ1-5 and V is TRBV27; the TCRdb call, TRBD1, lacks DNA for checking. Germline-derived CDR1 and CDR2 are MNHEY and SMNVEV (reference sequence). The length of the CDR3 is 15 residues. This chain's CDR3 is CASSLLGPQNQPQHF.

The chain recombines TRBV10-3 with TRBJ1-5; TCRdb designates TRBD1, a call that cannot be tested without DNA. The germline gives CDR1 ENHRY, CDR2 SYGVKD. This CDR3 region has 15 residues. The CDR3 loop is CAISESFLNRDVSTF.

The chain recombines TRBV7-9 with TRBJ1-1. CDR1 is SEHNR and CDR2 is FQNEAQ in the germline V gene (reference sequence). This CDR3 is 18 amino acids long. Here the CDR3 reads CASSSSDWTGSMNTEAFF.

The rearrangement uses TRBV6-6 and TRBJ2-1. Germline-derived CDR1 and CDR2 are MNHNY and SVGAGI (reference sequence). CDR3 size: 12 residues. CDR3 residues: CASSPSYNEQFF.

The V gene is TRBV7-9, the J gene TRBJ1-1; TCRdb proposes TRBD1, but this gene call is untestable without DNA. Germline V gene data show CDR1 as SEHNR and CDR2 as FQNEAQ (reference sequence). The CDR3 sequence is 15 residues long. The CDR3 sequence is CASSTDPGLNTEASF.

The genes are TRBV27 and TRBJ2-7; TCRdb names TRBD2, which stays unverified in the absence of DNA. The CDR3 totals 17 residues. Germline V gene lookup returns CDR1 MNHEY and CDR2 SMNVEV (reference sequence). CDR3 residues: CASSLSGTSGSWYEQYF.

The chain employs TRBV10-3 and TRBJ2-5; TCRdb outputs TRBD2, but without DNA this stays unchecked. Germline V CDR1 and CDR2: ENHRY, SYGVKD. The CDR3 spans 13 residues. The CDR3 region is CAISEFPRETQYF.